Detailed here is one T cell receptor (beta chain). What it binds is not known. This sample is part of a study of cytomegalovirus exposure and HLA in healthy donors. Study-wide results and limits: The sole available immune exposure information was CMV serostatus.

Primers included in the PCR were 60 Vbeta and 13 Jbeta primers. Sequencing was performed with immunoSEQ multiplex PCR; in TCRdb, only in-frame clones are kept and a portion is missing. The profile shows 75,000 to 90,000 clones, less than 85% of them singletons. The CDR3 spans 17 residues. V shed 0 bases, J shed 5 bases, and the junction held 4 bases outside the gene matches. Germline CDR1 SSHAT, CDR2 FNYEAQ (reference sequence). The sequence was collected from a human donor in good health. The chain combines TRBV7-7 with TRBJ2-1, with TRBD2 matching 13 bases. Sample: PBMCs. CDR3 loop: CASSLAPGTSGDNEQFF. The CDR3 nucleotides read TGTGCCAGCAGCTTAGCTCCCGGGACTAGCGGGGACAATGAGCAGTTCTTC. The full variable domain, its missing parts supplied by reference TRBV7-7 and TRBJ2-1, is GAGVSQSPRYKVTKRGQDVTLRCDPISSHATLYWYQQALGQGPEFLTYFNYEAQPDKSGLPSDRFSAERPEGSISTLTIQRTEQRDSAMYRCASSLAPGTSGDNEQFFGPGTRLTVL.